This entry lists 5 T cell receptor beta chains sequenced from one sample in a study of immune evolution from preneoplasia to lung adenocarcinoma. The table came from immunoSEQ multiplex PCR; TCRdb's copy has only in-frame clones and leaves some out. The sample has thousands of clones, roughly four fifths seen once. Material: FFPE invasive lung adenocarcinoma tissue. Receptors were obtained from a person aged 70 to 85 with invasive lung adenocarcinoma.

V usage is TRBV30 and J usage is TRBJ2-7; TRBD2 might be the D (5 bases). V was pared by 2 bases and J by 4 bases, with 18 bases between. Germline CDR1 GTSNPN, CDR2 SVGIG (reference sequence). The CDR3 has 15 amino acids. The CDR3 here is CAWSMGEGARYEQYF. CDR3 sequence (DNA): TGTGCCTGGAGTATGGGAGAGGGAGCCAGGTACGAGCAGTACTTC.

The chain carries TRBV2 and TRBJ1-5; 8 bases line up with TRBD1. From germline, CDR1 is SNHLY and CDR2 FYNNEI. Losses at the gene ends were 9 bases for V and 1 base for J; bases not matched to a gene: 5. The length of the CDR3 is 14 residues. This chain's CDR3 is CASRTGRSNQPQHF. The CDR3 bases are TGTGCCAGTAGGACAGGGAGAAGCAATCAGCCCCAGCATTTT.

The chain links TRBV5-1 to TRBJ2-7, with D maybe TRBD1 (6 bases). Germline CDR1 is SGHRS and CDR2 is YFSETQ. The CDR3 spans 16 residues. V was clipped by 0 bases and J by 3 bases, with 16 bases between them. CDR3 protein: CASSLGNRVSNYEQYF. In DNA, the CDR3 is TGCGCCAGCAGCTTGGGAAACAGGGTTTCAAACTACGAGCAGTACTTC. Full variable domain (missing parts from reference TRBV5-1 and TRBJ2-7): KAGVTQTPRYLIKTRGQQVTLSCSPISGHRSVSWYQQTPGQGLQFLFEYFSETQRNKGNFPGRFSGRQFSNSRSEMNVSTLELGDSALYLCASSLGNRVSNYEQYFGPGTRLTVT.

The chain joins TRBV7-3 to TRBJ2-2, with no clear D. This CDR3 has 16 amino acids. In germline, CDR1 is SGHTA, CDR2 FQGTGA. V was trimmed by 0 bases and J by 5 bases, leaving 13 bases between them. The CDR3 here is CASSLTGPGVTGELFF. In nucleotides, the CDR3 is TGTGCCAGCAGCTTAACCGGCCCGGGTGTTACCGGGGAGCTGTTTTTT.

There are a few counts of this clone. This chain links TRBV4-1 with TRBJ2-2, with 14 bases matching TRBD2. The CDR3 extends over 21 amino acids. The J segment lost 4 bases and the V segment lost 0 bases, leaving 13 bases of the junction unmatched. Germline-derived CDR1 and CDR2 are MGHRA and YSYEKL. For the CDR3, the DNA is TGCGCCAGCAGCCAAGATAAAGGACTAGCGGGAGGAGGAACACGCACCGGGGAGCTGTTTTTT. As protein: CASSQDKGLAGGGTRTGELFF.